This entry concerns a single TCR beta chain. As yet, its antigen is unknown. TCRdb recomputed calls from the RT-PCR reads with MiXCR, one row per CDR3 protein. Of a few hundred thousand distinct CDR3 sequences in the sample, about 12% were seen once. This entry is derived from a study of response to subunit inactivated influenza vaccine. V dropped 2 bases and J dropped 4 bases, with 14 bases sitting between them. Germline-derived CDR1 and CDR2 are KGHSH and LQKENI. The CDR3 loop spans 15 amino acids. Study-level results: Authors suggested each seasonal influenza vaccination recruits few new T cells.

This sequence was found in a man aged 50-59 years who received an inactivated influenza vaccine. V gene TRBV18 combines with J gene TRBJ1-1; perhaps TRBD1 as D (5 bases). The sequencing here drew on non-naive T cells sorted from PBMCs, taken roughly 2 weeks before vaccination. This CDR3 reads CASSPTGLRTTEAFF. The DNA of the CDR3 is TGTGCCAGCTCACCAACAGGACTTCGAACCACTGAAGCTTTCTTT. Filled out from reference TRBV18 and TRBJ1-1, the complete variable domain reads NAGVMQNPRHLVRRRGQEARLRCSPMKGHSHVYWYRQLPEEGLKFMVYLQKENIIDESGMPKERFSAEFPKEGPSILRIQQVVRGDSAAYFCASSPTGLRTTEAFFGQGTRLTVV.